The 25 T cell receptor beta chains below all came from one sample that was sequenced in a study of T cell clonotyping in hematopoietic cell transplantation. Assay: immunoSEQ multiplex PCR; the TCRdb copy retains only in-frame clones and omits some. Of approximately 8,000 clones listed, 85% to 95% are singletons. Sequenced here: PBMCs, sampled 180 days after allogeneic stem cell transplant. Source of these receptors: a female patient aged 50-59 years who had an allogeneic stem cell transplant from an unrelated donor, so the T cells may come from the graft donor. Some clones in this sample may be carry-over from other donors' samples.

The chain couples TRBV15 to TRBJ2-6; no clear D gene. The V gene's germline CDR1 is LNHNV and CDR2 YYDKDF (reference sequence). The CDR3 consists of 15 residues. Trimming left V 0 bases short and J 2 bases short, with 5 bases between. The CDR3 DNA follows: TGTGCCACCAGCAGAGATGGGGCTGGGGCCAACGTCCTGACTTTC. Its translation is CATSRDGAGANVLTF. The full variable domain, completed using reference TRBV15 and TRBJ2-6, is DAMVIQNPRYQVTQFGKPVTLSCSQTLNHNVMYWYQQKSSQAPKLLFHYYDKDFNNEADTPDNFQSRRPNTSFCFLDIRSPGLGDTAMYLCATSRDGAGANVLTFGAGSRLTVL.

This clone occurred once. The V and J genes are TRBV5-1 and TRBJ2-3; 10 bases map to TRBD2. Germline V gene sequence: CDR1 SGHRS, CDR2 YFSETQ. The length of the CDR3 is 18 residues. The V and J ends lost 4 bases and 6 bases, in that order; junction bases with no gene match: 17. The CDR3 sequence is CASSVRYTLAGEEDTQYF. In DNA form, the CDR3 reads TGCGCCAGCAGCGTTCGGTATACGCTAGCGGGAGAGGAGGATACGCAGTATTTT.

The V and J genes are TRBV5-4 and TRBJ1-1; D gene uncertain. V shed 4 bases and J shed 7 bases, with 17 bases lying between them. Per the germline V gene, CDR1 is SGHNT and CDR2 is YYREEE (reference sequence). The CDR3 extends over 14 amino acids. The CDR3 DNA reads TGTGCCAGCAGCCCCCCGGGTCGGGTTGATGAAGCTTTCTTT. It specifies CASSPPGRVDEAFF.

This clone showed up just once. V and J are TRBV7-6 and TRBJ2-1; the match to TRBD1 covers 10 bases. The germline CDR1 and CDR2 sequences are SGHVS and FNYEAQ. CDR3 length equals 17 residues. Trimming at V came to 3 bases and at J to 8 bases, leaving 13 bases not matched to a gene. The CDR3, as DNA: TGTGCCAGCAGCTTGGAGCCGCGGACAGGGGGAGGACATGAGCAGTTCTTC. Protein product: CASSLEPRTGGGHEQFF.

This rearrangement joins TRBV6-1 to TRBJ2-2, with a weak D call TRBD2 (7 bases). Germline V lookup: CDR1 MNHNS, CDR2 SASEGT. The CDR3 loop spans 14 amino acids. Trimming pared 8 bases from V and 4 bases from J, leaving 14 bases between. The DNA of the CDR3 is TGTGCCAGCTTGAGGGGGGGATTCACCGGGGAGCTGTTTTTT. As protein: CASLRGGFTGELFF.

The V call is TRBV4-2, the J call TRBJ2-3, with TRBD2 identical over 8 bases. The V segment lost 1 base and the J segment 4 bases; nucleotides outside the gene matches: 4. The germline V gene has CDR1 LGHNA and CDR2 YNFKEQ. CDR3 length: 15 amino acids. CDR3 nucleotide sequence: TGTGCCAGCAGCCAAGCGTCTAGCGGGTCAGATACGCAGTATTTT. This encodes CASSQASSGSDTQYF.

This clone is a singleton in its sample. The CDR3: CASSMGQGFEKLFF. CDR3 bases: TGTGCCAGTAGTATGGGACAGGGTTTTGAAAAACTGTTTTTT. This sequence joins TRBV19 and TRBJ1-4; 9 bases agree with TRBD1. V lost 3 bases, J lost 7 bases, and 3 bases stayed unmatched. The germline CDR1 and CDR2 sequences are LNHDA and SQIVND (reference sequence). There are 14 residues in the CDR3.

V and J are TRBV30 and TRBJ2-7; perhaps TRBD1 as D (5 bases). The CDR3 is made up of 13 amino acids. CDR1 is GTSNPN, CDR2 SVGIG, per germline (reference sequence). V gave up 0 bases and J gave up 4 bases, with 10 bases separating them. CDR3 protein: CAWSVRQGYEQYF. The CDR3 DNA reads as TGTGCCTGGAGTGTCCGCCAGGGTTACGAGCAGTACTTC.

The J gene is TRBJ1-1, the V gene TRBV7-9; TRBD1 matches at 8 bases. CDR1 and CDR2 from the germline V gene are SEHNR and FQNEAQ (reference sequence). This CDR3 is 13 amino acids long. Unmatched junction bases numbered 6, after V lost 2 bases and J lost 10 bases. The CDR3 sequence: CASSLIFGTGAFF. The CDR3 DNA is TGTGCCAGCAGCTTAATCTTCGGGACAGGAGCTTTCTTT.

This chain uses TRBV28 with TRBJ1-1; D gene unclear. CDR3 length equals 13 residues. Germline lookup yields CDR1 MDHEN and CDR2 SYDVKM. V shed 6 bases and J shed 5 bases, with 13 bases lying between them. As DNA, the CDR3 is TGTGCCAGCAGGGAGGCCTCAGGTACTGAAGCTTTCTTT. This gives the protein CASREASGTEAFF.

The table lists this clone with a few counts. This sequence joins TRBV6-5 and TRBJ2-2; D not certain. Germline V CDR1 and CDR2: MNHEY, SVGAGI. This CDR3 contains 15 residues. V was shortened by 6 bases and J by 5 bases, with 16 bases between the two germline ends. This CDR3 is CASRPDMGRTGELFF. Written as DNA, the CDR3 is TGTGCCAGCAGACCCGACATGGGCAGAACCGGGGAGCTGTTTTTT.

The chain uses TRBV7-9 and TRBJ1-1; no reliable D call. The CDR3 sequence is 13 residues long. With 4 bases removed from V and 5 bases from J, the gap between germline ends came to 11 bases. Germline CDR1 and CDR2: SEHNR and FQNEAQ (reference sequence). DNA for the CDR3: TGTGCCAGCAGCTCCGCCGTGGGGACTGAAGCTTTCTTT. Amino acids: CASSSAVGTEAFF.

In the case of this clone: This CDR3 is missing its conserved last phenylalanine or tryptophan, likely due to a read error. No DNA is shown, since the ends of the CDR3 on it are uncertain; the CDR3 is the one TCRdb lists. V and J are TRBV14 and TRBJ1-2. Germline CDR1 SGHDN, CDR2 FVKESK. Ends included, the CDR3 has 12 residues. The CDR3 loop reads CASSQGIGRPSV.

This clone was found once. The chain uses TRBV30 and TRBJ1-2; D is undetermined. Germline values: CDR1 GTSNPN, CDR2 SVGIG (reference sequence). V lost 4 bases, J lost 2 bases, and 8 bases lay in between. CDR3 length equals 12 residues. CDR3 in amino acids: CAWMTSNYGYTF. DNA for the CDR3: TGTGCCTGGATGACCTCGAACTATGGCTACACCTTC.

V and J are TRBV27 and TRBJ1-4; TRBD1 might be the D (5 bases). Trimming took 5 bases from V and 7 from J, leaving 14 bases between them. Germline-derived CDR1 and CDR2 are MNHEY and SMNVEV (reference sequence). The length of the CDR3 is 14 residues. The CDR3 nucleotides read TGTGCCAGCAGTATAGACAGTCCTGGTGAAAAACTGTTTTTT. It yields the protein CASSIDSPGEKLFF.

V is TRBV11-2 and J is TRBJ2-2; the D is unclear. Trimming took 1 base from V and 6 from J, leaving 3 bases between them. The germline V gene encodes CDR1 SGHAT and CDR2 FQNNGV. The CDR3 sequence is 12 residues long. In DNA, the CDR3 is TGTGCCAGCAGCTTAGTGGCCGGGGAGCTGTTTTTT. It yields the protein CASSLVAGELFF.

V is TRBV4-1 and J is TRBJ1-5; TRBD1 agrees at 7 bases. The length of the CDR3 is 18 residues. Germline V lookup: CDR1 MGHRA, CDR2 YSYEKL. Trimming removed 2 bases from V and 3 bases from J; junction bases left unmatched: 13. The CDR3 bases are TGCGCCAGCAGCCAAAGAACACCGGGACAGTCGGTCAATCAGCCCCAGCATTTT. It codes for CASSQRTPGQSVNQPQHF.

The chain employs TRBV5-1 and TRBJ2-3; 13 nucleotides agree with TRBD2. The CDR3 loop spans 17 amino acids. Germline V gene data show CDR1 as SGHRS and CDR2 as YFSETQ. V was clipped by 1 base and J by 5 bases; unmatched bases: 7. CDR3 loop: CASSLTSGGAEGDTQYF. The DNA for the CDR3 is TGCGCCAGCAGCTTGACTAGCGGGGGGGCCGAGGGAGATACGCAGTATTTT.

This clone has just a few counts. This chain connects TRBV5-6 to TRBJ1-3; the D is unclear. The CDR3 contains 17 residues. The V gene lost 0 bases and the J gene lost 0 bases, with 13 bases spanning the gap. In germline, CDR1 is SGHDT, CDR2 YYEEEE. The CDR3 spells CASSLGWGRSSGNTIYF. DNA for the CDR3: TGTGCCAGCAGCTTGGGTTGGGGAAGGAGCTCTGGAAACACCATATATTTT.

This clone has only a few counts. The chain uses TRBV30 and TRBJ2-1, with D perhaps being TRBD1 or TRBD2 (9 bases each). The CDR3 is made up of 18 amino acids. Between the trimmed V and J ends, which lost 5 bases and 3 bases, there was a span of 26 bases. In germline, CDR1 is GTSNPN, CDR2 SVGIG (reference sequence). In nucleotides, the CDR3 is TGTGCCTGGCGGACAGGGGAAGGGCTAGCGGGAATCTACAATGAGCAGTTCTTC. It specifies CAWRTGEGLAGIYNEQFF. The full variable domain, completed using reference TRBV30 and TRBJ2-1, is SQTIHQWPATLVQPVGSPLSLECTVEGTSNPNLYWYRQAAGRGLQLLFYSVGIGQISSEVPQNLSASRPQDRQFILSSKKLLLSDSGFYLCAWRTGEGLAGIYNEQFFGPGTRLTVL.

This clone was counted a single time. The chain joins TRBV7-8 to TRBJ2-7; 7 bases align to TRBD1. From germline, CDR1 is SGHVS and CDR2 FQNEAQ. This CDR3 is built from 15 residues. Trimming took 5 bases from V and 3 from J; bases not matched to a gene: 10. The CDR3 bases are TGTGCCAGCAGCAGAGCCCGGGGACAGAGCTACGAGCAGTACTTC. Translating gives CASSRARGQSYEQYF. The variable domain in full, completed from reference TRBV7-8 and TRBJ2-7, reads GAGVSQSPRYKVAKRGQDVALRCDPISGHVSLFWYQQALGQGPEFLTYFQNEAQLDKSGLPSDRFFAERPEGSVSTLKIQRTQQEDSAVYLCASSRARGQSYEQYFGPGTRLTVT.

The chain recombines TRBV29-1 with TRBJ1-3; 8 nucleotides agree with TRBD1. V was clipped by 7 bases and J by 6 bases; unmatched bases: 5. The CDR3 covers 12 residues. Germline loops: CDR1 SQVTM, CDR2 ANQGSEA. The CDR3 DNA reads as TGCAGCGCCCGACAGGGGCAAAACACCATATATTTT. Translated, it gives CSARQGQNTIYF. Using reference TRBV29-1 and TRBJ1-3 for the parts outside the CDR3, the full variable domain is SAVISQKPSRDICQRGTSLTIQCQVDSQVTMMFWYRQQPGQSLTLIATANQGSEATYESGFVIDKFPISRPNLTFSTLTVSNMSPEDSSIYLCSARQGQNTIYFGEGSWLTVV.

V and J are TRBV7-4 and TRBJ1-3, with no clear D. V was trimmed by 2 bases and J by 0 bases, leaving 8 bases between them. Germline V lookup: CDR1 SGHVT, CDR2 SQSDAQ. This CDR3 is built from 15 residues. The CDR3 DNA is TGTGCCAGCAGCTTACCTCTACACTCTGGAAACACCATATATTTT. Encoded protein: CASSLPLHSGNTIYF.

The V gene is TRBV5-4, the J gene TRBJ2-5, with D unclear. Trimming pared 0 bases from V and 5 bases from J, leaving 14 bases between. CDR3 length: 15 amino acids. Germline assignment: CDR1 SGHNT and CDR2 YYREEE (reference sequence). The CDR3 loop reads CASSLVPLLWETQYF. As DNA, the CDR3 is TGTGCCAGCAGCTTGGTCCCGCTGTTGTGGGAGACCCAGTACTTC.

The rearrangement links TRBV18 to TRBJ1-1; D ambiguous. Germline values: CDR1 KGHSH, CDR2 LQKENI. V was clipped by 0 bases and J by 1 base, with 9 bases between them. The CDR3 has 15 amino acids. This chain's CDR3 is CASSPPDNGNTEAFF. DNA for the CDR3: TGTGCCAGCTCACCACCGGATAATGGGAACACTGAAGCTTTCTTT.